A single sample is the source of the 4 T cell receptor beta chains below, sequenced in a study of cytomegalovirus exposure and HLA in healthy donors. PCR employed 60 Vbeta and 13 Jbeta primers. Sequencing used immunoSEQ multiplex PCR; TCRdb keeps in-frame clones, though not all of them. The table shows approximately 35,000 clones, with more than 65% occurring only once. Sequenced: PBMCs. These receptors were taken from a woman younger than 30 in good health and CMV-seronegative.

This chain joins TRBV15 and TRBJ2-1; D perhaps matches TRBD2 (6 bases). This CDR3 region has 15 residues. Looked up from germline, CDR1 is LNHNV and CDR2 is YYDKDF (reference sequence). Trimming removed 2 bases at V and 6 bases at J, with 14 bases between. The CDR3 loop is CATSRRPGAFNEQFF. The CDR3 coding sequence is TGTGCCACCAGCAGACGCCCGGGAGCCTTCAATGAGCAGTTCTTC.

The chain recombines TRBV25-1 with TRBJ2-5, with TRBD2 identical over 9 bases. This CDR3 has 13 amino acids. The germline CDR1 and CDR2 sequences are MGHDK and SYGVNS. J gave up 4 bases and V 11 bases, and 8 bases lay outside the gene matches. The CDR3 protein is CAGLAGEGETQYF. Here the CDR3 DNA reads TGTGCCGGGTTAGCGGGAGAGGGAGAGACCCAGTACTTC.

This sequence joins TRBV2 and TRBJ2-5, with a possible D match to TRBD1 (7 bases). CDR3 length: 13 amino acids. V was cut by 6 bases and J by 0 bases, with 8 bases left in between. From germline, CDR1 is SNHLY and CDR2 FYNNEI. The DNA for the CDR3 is TGTGCCAGCAGCAGGGGGGACCAAGAGACCCAGTACTTC. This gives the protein CASSRGDQETQYF.

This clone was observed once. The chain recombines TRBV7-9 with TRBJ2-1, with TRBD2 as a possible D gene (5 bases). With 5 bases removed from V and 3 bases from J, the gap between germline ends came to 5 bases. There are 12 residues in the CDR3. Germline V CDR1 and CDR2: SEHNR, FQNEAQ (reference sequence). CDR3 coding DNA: TGTGCCAGCAGCCGGGACTACAATGAGCAGTTCTTC. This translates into CASSRDYNEQFF.